This T cell receptor beta chain derives from a study of T cells in Graves' hyperthyroidism and ophthalmopathy. Points from the study as a whole: Separating ophthalmopathy from stable hyperthyroidism was achieved by a 13 V-J model.

As concerns this clonotype: Its antigen is unidentified.

RNA transcripts served as the template for amplifying TCR beta CDR3 regions. HTBI primers drove first-round RT-PCR of the TCR CDR3. TCRdb analysed the multiplex PCR reads with MiXCR anew, one entry per CDR3 protein. The repertoire holds about 610,000 distinct CDR3 sequences, with more than 15% as singletons. Ophthalmopathy patients had Clinical Activity Score at least 3, NOSPECS grade at least 4, duration under 3 months. PBMCs were obtained from approximately 10 ml fresh peripheral blood. Germline V lookup: CDR1 SGHAT, CDR2 FQNNGV. The V end was cut by 0 bases, the J end by 8 bases, with 7 bases between. This CDR3 has 13 residues.

The sequenced material came from blood. This TCR derives from a woman aged 40 to 50 with Graves' ophthalmopathy. The chain carries TRBV11-2 and TRBJ2-2; D is uncertain. The CDR3, as DNA: TGTGCCAGCAGCTTAGATCGTTTTGGGGAGCTGTTTTTT. As protein: CASSLDRFGELFF.